These T cell receptor beta chains were read from a single sample in a study of blood T cell repertoires in COVID-19. Some clones are missing from TCRdb's copy, which holds only in-frame ones; the method was immunoSEQ multiplex PCR. The sample has 200,000 to 250,000 clones, approximately 90% seen once; the top ten hold under 4%. Sequencing was carried out using peripheral blood. All receptors derive from a man aged 18-30 years with active or convalescent COVID-19. Each CDR3 is given with its conserved first and last residue. The order of the fields is D gene, V gene, clone size, J gene, CDR3 DNA, CDR3 protein. A D gene is named only where the DNA matches it firmly. Size is omitted from some rows. Given values are once, few, many or a class for expanded clones.

D gene: TRBD1; V gene: TRBV4-3; clone size: NA; J gene: TRBJ1-1; CDR3 DNA: TGCGCCAGCAGCCGAAACTCGGGACAGGTTGAAGCTTTCTTT; CDR3 protein: CASSRNSGQVEAFF
D gene: TRBD2; V gene: TRBV28; clone size: NA; J gene: TRBJ2-5; CDR3 DNA: TGTGCCAGCACCCCAAGCGGGAGGGCCGATGAGACCCAGTACTTC; CDR3 protein: CASTPSGRADETQYF
D gene: TRBD1; V gene: TRBV4-1; clone size: NA; J gene: TRBJ2-3; CDR3 DNA: TGCGCCAGCAGCCAAGGACAGGGGGCGGGGACAGATACGCAGTATTTT; CDR3 protein: CASSQGQGAGTDTQYF
D gene: TRBD1; V gene: TRBV25-1; clone size: NA; J gene: TRBJ1-4; CDR3 DNA: TGTGCCAGCAGTTCCCCGACAGGGTTCGCAGAAAAACTGTTTTTT; CDR3 protein: CASSSPTGFAEKLFF
D gene: TRBD1; V gene: TRBV5-8; clone size: NA; J gene: TRBJ1-6; CDR3 DNA: TGTGCCAGCAGCCTCCTCGACAGGGTGGGTGGTTCACCCCTCCACTTT; CDR3 protein: CASSLLDRVGGSPLHF
D gene: TRBD1; V gene: TRBV19; clone size: few; J gene: TRBJ1-1; CDR3 DNA: TGTGCCAGTAGTATCGGGACAGCAACTGAAGCTTTCTTT; CDR3 protein: CASSIGTATEAFF
D gene: NA; V gene: TRBV4-3; clone size: NA; J gene: TRBJ1-1; CDR3 DNA: TGCGCCAGCAGCCAAGTAGCGAGGAACACTGAAGCTTTCTTT; CDR3 protein: CASSQVARNTEAFF
D gene: TRBD1; V gene: TRBV19; clone size: NA; J gene: TRBJ2-7; CDR3 DNA: TGTGCCAGTAGTATGGGACAGGCCGCCTACGAGCAGTACTTC; CDR3 protein: CASSMGQAAYEQYF
D gene: TRBD2; V gene: TRBV4-2; clone size: NA; J gene: TRBJ2-3; CDR3 DNA: TGTGCCAGCAGCCAAGACGGAACTAGCGGGAGCTCGACAGATACGCAGTATTTT; CDR3 protein: CASSQDGTSGSSTDTQYF
D gene: TRBD1; V gene: TRBV14; clone size: NA; J gene: TRBJ2-4; CDR3 DNA: TGTGCCAGCAGCCGAAGACCGACAGGGTCTTTTAGATACATTCAGTACTTC; CDR3 protein: CASSRRPTGSFRYIQYF
D gene: TRBD2; V gene: TRBV5-4; clone size: NA; J gene: TRBJ2-1; CDR3 DNA: TGTGCCAGCAGCTTGGACGGGACTAGTTCCTACAATGAGCAGTTCTTC; CDR3 protein: CASSLDGTSSYNEQFF
D gene: TRBD1; V gene: TRBV5-6; clone size: NA; J gene: TRBJ1-5; CDR3 DNA: TGTGCCAGAGGACAGGGAGGTATTAATTTGTGCAATCAGCCCCAGCATTTT; CDR3 protein: CARGQGGINLCNQPQHF
D gene: NA; V gene: TRBV4-3; clone size: few; J gene: TRBJ2-7; CDR3 DNA: TGCGCCAGCAGCCAAGATACTAGCACCTCCTACGAGCAGTACTTC; CDR3 protein: CASSQDTSTSYEQYF
D gene: NA; V gene: TRBV29-1; clone size: NA; J gene: TRBJ1-2; CDR3 DNA: TGCAGCGTCAAGAGAGGGGGATCTGACTACACCTTC; CDR3 protein: CSVKRGGSDYTF
D gene: NA; V gene: TRBV29-1; clone size: NA; J gene: TRBJ1-2; CDR3 DNA: TGCAGCGTCCCCCTGGGCGGGGGCAATGGCTATGGCTACACCTTC; CDR3 protein: CSVPLGGGNGYGYTF
D gene: NA; V gene: TRBV5-4; clone size: NA; J gene: TRBJ2-1; CDR3 DNA: TGTGCCAGCAGCTTTCGAGTCGAGGGCGAGCAGTTCTTC; CDR3 protein: CASSFRVEGEQFF
D gene: NA; V gene: TRBV4-1; clone size: once; J gene: TRBJ1-3; CDR3 DNA: TGCGCCAGCAGTCAAGACTCAGGACAGTCTGGAAACACCATATATTTT; CDR3 protein: CASSQDSGQSGNTIYF
D gene: NA; V gene: TRBV6-6; clone size: NA; J gene: TRBJ1-2; CDR3 DNA: TGTGCCAGCAGTCCCATCCGGTATGGCTACACCTTC; CDR3 protein: CASSPIRYGYTF
D gene: TRBD2; V gene: TRBV2; clone size: NA; J gene: TRBJ2-5; CDR3 DNA: TGTGCCAGCAGTTGGACTAGCGGGGGTTTGGAGACCCAGTACTTC; CDR3 protein: CASSWTSGGLETQYF
D gene: NA; V gene: TRBV9; clone size: NA; J gene: TRBJ2-7; CDR3 DNA: TGTGCCAGCAGCTTCCGACAGGATCCTTACGAGCAGTACTTC; CDR3 protein: CASSFRQDPYEQYF